This passage covers 19 T cell receptor beta chains from one sample sequenced in a study of regulatory T cells in long-lasting Graves disease. As for time point: persistent/refractory GD, antithyroid drugs over 5 years with positive TRAb. Following extraction of RNA from PBMCs, that RNA was used to make the TCR library. Building the TCR beta libraries relied on iRepertoire HTBI primers, and CDR3 regions underwent Arm-PCR. Using its own MiXCR run on the multiplex PCR reads, TCRdb lists one record per CDR3 protein. This sample has about 430,000 distinct CDR3 sequences, with around a fifth found just once. The sequencing used peripheral blood mononuclear cells (PBMCs), collected when the disease was refractory, from a patient treated with antithyroid drugs. These receptors were obtained from a female donor with Graves disease.

The gene calls are TRBV30 and TRBJ1-1, with 8 bases lining up with TRBD1. The V and J ends lost 4 bases and 5 bases, in that order; junction bases with no gene match: 6. This CDR3 comprises 13 residues. Germline CDR1 GTSNPN, CDR2 SVGIG (reference sequence). CDR3: CAWTTQGGTEAFF. CDR3 bases: TGTGCCTGGACAACACAGGGGGGTACTGAAGCTTTCTTT.

This clonotype has a handful of counts. The V call is TRBV4-1, the J call TRBJ1-4; 7 nucleotides match TRBD1. Germline V gene sequence: CDR1 MGHRA, CDR2 YSYEKL. The trim removed 0 bases at V and 6 bases at J, leaving 7 bases unmatched. The CDR3 is 16 residues long. The CDR3 reads CASSQERGTAYEKLFF. CDR3 DNA: TGCGCCAGCAGCCAAGAACGCGGGACAGCATATGAAAAACTGTTTTTT.

This clonotype was counted only a few times. The rearrangement links TRBV5-1 to TRBJ1-2; D uncertain. Germline V gene lookup returns CDR1 SGHRS and CDR2 YFSETQ. This CDR3 region has 15 residues. V shed 3 bases and J shed 1 base, with 13 bases lying between them. The DNA of the CDR3 is TGCGCCAGCAGCTCGACCCCGACTGATAACTATGGCTACACCTTC. Protein sequence: CASSSTPTDNYGYTF.

This clonotype was counted a few times. The chain is built from TRBV6-8 and TRBJ2-7, with D maybe TRBD1 (5 bases). The CDR3 contains 20 residues. Trimming removed 2 bases from V and 2 bases from J, with 28 bases in between. Germline V CDR1 and CDR2: MNHGY, SAAAGT. CDR3 sequence: CASSYRQNLTHPKGTYEQYF. CDR3 coding DNA: TGTGCCAGCAGTTACCGACAGAACCTCACACACCCGAAAGGAACCTACGAGCAGTACTTC.

This clonotype has only a few counts. The rearrangement links TRBV5-1 to TRBJ1-5; a possible D gene is TRBD1 (5 bases). The ends were cut back, 3 bases at V and 2 bases at J, with 12 bases in the middle. The germline gives CDR1 SGHRS, CDR2 YFSETQ. This CDR3 contains 15 residues. The CDR3 region has the DNA TGCGCCAGCAGCTCTGAGCTGACAGGCAATCAGCCCCAGCATTTT. Translating it yields CASSSELTGNQPQHF.

This clonotype was detected ten times or more. V gene TRBV28 combines with J gene TRBJ1-1, with D perhaps TRBD1 (5 bases). V shed 4 bases and J shed 0 bases, with 9 bases lying between them. Germline loops: CDR1 MDHEN, CDR2 SYDVKM. This CDR3 spans 14 amino acids. The CDR3 bases are TGTGCCAGCAGTTCGGGACCTATGAACACTGAAGCTTTCTTT. This translates into CASSSGPMNTEAFF.

In its sample, this clonotype was seen a few times. This chain connects TRBV20-1 to TRBJ2-7; D perhaps matches TRBD1 (5 bases). Trimming shortened V by 2 bases and J by 6 bases, and 17 bases separated the two germline ends. The CDR3 runs 14 residues. Germline V gene lookup returns CDR1 DFQATT and CDR2 SNEGSKA (reference sequence). CDR3 coding DNA: TGCAGTGCTAGAACCCCAGACAGTGTCGGCGAGCAGTACTTC. Its protein is CSARTPDSVGEQYF.

The chain combines TRBV30 with TRBJ1-4; TRBD1 aligns across 7 bases. Trimming took 5 bases from V and 8 from J; bases not matched to a gene: 5. Germline V CDR1 and CDR2: GTSNPN, SVGIG (reference sequence). CDR3 length: 12 residues. This CDR3 reads CAWGTVQEKLFF. The CDR3 bases are TGTGCCTGGGGGACAGTTCAGGAAAAACTGTTTTTT.

This clonotype was seen ten or more times. This chain connects TRBV28 to TRBJ2-7, with D hard to call. There are 12 residues in the CDR3. Trimming cost V 8 bases and J 1 base, with 9 bases left between them. Germline lookup yields CDR1 MDHEN and CDR2 SYDVKM. Written as DNA, the CDR3 is TGTGCCAGCGGATACGGATCCTACGAGCAGTACTTC. This translates into CASGYGSYEQYF.

The genes are TRBV29-1 and TRBJ2-2; weak D call: TRBD2 (5 bases). CDR3 length: 11 residues. V lost 5 bases, J lost 6 bases, and 7 bases lay in between. The germline gives CDR1 SQVTM, CDR2 ANQGSEA. CDR3 bases: TGCAGCGTTAAGCGGTCCGGGGAGCTGTTTTTT. Amino acids: CSVKRSGELFF.

With regard to this clonotype: A much larger clone sits a single nucleotide away, making a read error possible. The chain employs TRBV20-1 and TRBJ1-5; D perhaps matches TRBD1 (5 bases). CDR1 and CDR2 from the germline V gene are DFQATT and SNEGSKA (reference sequence). This CDR3 spans 13 amino acids. The V end was cut by 4 bases, the J end by 3 bases, with 10 bases between. This chain's CDR3 is CSATGTLNQPQHF. CDR3 in DNA: TGCAGTGCTACAGGGACCCTCAATCAGCCCCAGCATTTT.

This clonotype was detected ten times or more. This chain uses TRBV10-2 with TRBJ2-7; 9 positions agree with TRBD1. Germline V lookup: CDR1 WSHSY, CDR2 SAAADI. J gave up 3 bases and V 0 bases, and 3 bases lay outside the gene matches. The CDR3 is 15 amino acids. The CDR3 DNA reads as TGCGCCAGCAGTGAGTCGGGACAGGGACACTACGAGCAGTACTTC. Translation gives CASSESGQGHYEQYF.

At least ten counts were recorded for this clonotype. The chain recombines TRBV6-1 with TRBJ2-7; perhaps TRBD2 as D (6 bases). V dropped 7 bases and J dropped 0 bases, with 22 bases sitting between them. Germline assignment: CDR1 MNHNS and CDR2 SASEGT. The CDR3 runs to 17 residues. The CDR3 nucleotides are TGTGCCAGCATGGTTCGTGTTTCGGGGGATAGCTCCTACGAGCAGTACTTC. This codes for CASMVRVSGDSSYEQYF.

The V gene is TRBV28, the J gene TRBJ2-1; D gene unclear. This CDR3 has 15 residues. From germline, CDR1 is MDHEN and CDR2 SYDVKM. V was trimmed by 2 bases and J by 0 bases, leaving 8 bases between them. The CDR3, as DNA: TGTGCCAGCAGTTTAGCGGTTCTCTCCTACAATGAGCAGTTCTTC. Amino acids: CASSLAVLSYNEQFF.

The chain couples TRBV18 to TRBJ2-3; D gene ambiguous. CDR3 length: 13 residues. The ends were cut back, 2 bases at V and 12 bases at J, with 15 bases in the middle. The germline CDR1 and CDR2 sequences are KGHSH and LQKENI. The CDR3 DNA reads TGTGCCAGCTCACCAAACAAGGACGACCCCCAGTATTTT. Protein product: CASSPNKDDPQYF.

Many counts were recorded for this clonotype. The chain has TRBV28 and TRBJ2-7; no definite D call. Trimming pared 5 bases from V and 2 bases from J, leaving 13 bases between. The CDR3 is 14 amino acids. Germline V lookup: CDR1 MDHEN, CDR2 SYDVKM. The CDR3 here is CASSPVGGPYEQYF. Written as DNA, the CDR3 is TGTGCCAGCAGTCCCGTTGGCGGTCCCTACGAGCAGTACTTC. The complete variable domain, with remaining parts taken from reference TRBV28 and TRBJ2-7, reads DVKVTQSSRYLVKRTGEKVFLECVQDMDHENMFWYRQDPGLGLRLIYFSYDVKMKEKGDIPEGYSVSREKKERFSLILESASTNQTSMYLCASSPVGGPYEQYFGPGTRLTVT.

The chain uses TRBV4-1 and TRBJ1-1, with 7 bases identical to TRBD1. Germline CDR1 and CDR2: MGHRA and YSYEKL. Trimming removed 2 bases from V and 1 base from J; junction bases left unmatched: 7. The CDR3 has 16 amino acids. CDR3 nucleotides: TGCGCCAGCAGCCAACCTTTGACAGGGACGAACACTGAAGCTTTCTTT. Protein: CASSQPLTGTNTEAFF.

V and J are TRBV29-1 and TRBJ2-5, with 13 positions matching TRBD2. Germline CDR1 reads SQVTM; CDR2 reads ANQGSEA. The length of the CDR3 is 17 residues. The junction had 12 bases not matched to a gene; V was cut back by 3 bases and J by 5 bases. CDR3 protein: CSVDSTSGRARGETQYF. The CDR3 DNA follows: TGCAGCGTTGATTCAACTAGCGGGAGGGCCCGGGGGGAGACCCAGTACTTC.

This clonotype was recorded at least ten times. This chain uses TRBV15 with TRBJ2-2; either TRBD1 or TRBD2 may fit D (5 bases each). Germline V CDR1 and CDR2: LNHNV, YYDKDF (reference sequence). The CDR3 is made up of 16 amino acids. The V gene lost 0 bases and the J gene lost 5 bases, with 13 bases spanning the gap. This CDR3 is CATSRDRGLGTGELFF. The CDR3 DNA is TGTGCCACCAGCAGAGATCGGGGCCTGGGGACCGGGGAGCTGTTTTTT.